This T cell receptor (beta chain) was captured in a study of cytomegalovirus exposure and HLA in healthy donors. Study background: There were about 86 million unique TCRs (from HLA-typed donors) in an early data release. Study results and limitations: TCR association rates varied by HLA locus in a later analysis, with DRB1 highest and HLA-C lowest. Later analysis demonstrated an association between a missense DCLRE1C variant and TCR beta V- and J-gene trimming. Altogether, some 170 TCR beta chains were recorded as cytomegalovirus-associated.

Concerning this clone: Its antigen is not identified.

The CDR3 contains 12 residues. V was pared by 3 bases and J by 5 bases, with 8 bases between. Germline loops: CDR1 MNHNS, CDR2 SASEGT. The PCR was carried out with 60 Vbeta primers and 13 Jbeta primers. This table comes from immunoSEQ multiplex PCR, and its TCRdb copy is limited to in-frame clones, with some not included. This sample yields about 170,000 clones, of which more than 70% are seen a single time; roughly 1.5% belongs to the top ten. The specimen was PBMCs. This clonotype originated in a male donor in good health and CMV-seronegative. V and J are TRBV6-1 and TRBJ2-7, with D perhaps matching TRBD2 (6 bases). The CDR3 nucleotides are TGTGCCAGCAGTGAGTGGACTAACGAGCAGTACTTC. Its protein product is CASSEWTNEQYF.